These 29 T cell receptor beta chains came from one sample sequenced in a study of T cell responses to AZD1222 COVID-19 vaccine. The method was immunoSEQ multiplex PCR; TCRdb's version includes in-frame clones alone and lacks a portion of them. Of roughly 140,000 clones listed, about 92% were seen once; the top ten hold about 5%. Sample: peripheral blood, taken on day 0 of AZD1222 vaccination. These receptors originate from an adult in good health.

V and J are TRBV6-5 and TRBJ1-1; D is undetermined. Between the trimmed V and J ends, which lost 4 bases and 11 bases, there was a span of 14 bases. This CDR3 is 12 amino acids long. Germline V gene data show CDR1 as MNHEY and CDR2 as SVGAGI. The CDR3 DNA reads TGTGCCAGCAGTTCTCAAGGGAAAGGGGCTTTCTTT. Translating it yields CASSSQGKGAFF.

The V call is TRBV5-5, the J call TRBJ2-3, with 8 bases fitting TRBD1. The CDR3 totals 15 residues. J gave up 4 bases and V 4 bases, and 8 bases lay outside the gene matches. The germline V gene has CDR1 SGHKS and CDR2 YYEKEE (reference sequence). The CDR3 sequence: CASSLRDRSPDTQYF. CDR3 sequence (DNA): TGTGCCAGCAGCCTCCGGGACAGGAGTCCAGATACGCAGTATTTT.

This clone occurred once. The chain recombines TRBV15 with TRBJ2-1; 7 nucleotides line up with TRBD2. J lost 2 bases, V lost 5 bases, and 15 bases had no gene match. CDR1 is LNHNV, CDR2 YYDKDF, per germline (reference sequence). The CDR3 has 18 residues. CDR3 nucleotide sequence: TGTGCCACCAGCGACACGCGGAGTAGGCTAGCGGCCTACAATGAGCAGTTCTTC. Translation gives CATSDTRSRLAAYNEQFF.

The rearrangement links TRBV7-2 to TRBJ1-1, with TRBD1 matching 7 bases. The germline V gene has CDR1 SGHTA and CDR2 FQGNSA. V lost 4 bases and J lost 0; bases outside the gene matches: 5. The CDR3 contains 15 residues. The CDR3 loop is CASSSQGSVNTEAFF. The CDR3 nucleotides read TGTGCCAGCAGCTCACAGGGGTCGGTGAACACTGAAGCTTTCTTT.

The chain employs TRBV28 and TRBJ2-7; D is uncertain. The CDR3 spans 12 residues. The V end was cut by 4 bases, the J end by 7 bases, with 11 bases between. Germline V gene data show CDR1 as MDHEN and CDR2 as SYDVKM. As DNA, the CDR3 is TGTGCCAGCAGTTCCGTTCGAGTAGAGCAGTACTTC. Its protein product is CASSSVRVEQYF.

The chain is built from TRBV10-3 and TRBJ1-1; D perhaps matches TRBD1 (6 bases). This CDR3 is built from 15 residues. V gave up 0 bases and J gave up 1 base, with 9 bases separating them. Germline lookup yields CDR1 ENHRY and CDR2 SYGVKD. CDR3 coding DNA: TGTGCCATCAGTGAGTCCTTGGGGGCGAACACTGAAGCTTTCTTT. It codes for CAISESLGANTEAFF.

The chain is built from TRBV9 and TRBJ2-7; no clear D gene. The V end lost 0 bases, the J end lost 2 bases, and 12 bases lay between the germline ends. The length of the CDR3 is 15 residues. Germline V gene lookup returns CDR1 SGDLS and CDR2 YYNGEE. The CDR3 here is CASSVGQVPTYEQYF. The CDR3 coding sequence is TGTGCCAGCAGCGTAGGGCAGGTTCCCACCTACGAGCAGTACTTC.

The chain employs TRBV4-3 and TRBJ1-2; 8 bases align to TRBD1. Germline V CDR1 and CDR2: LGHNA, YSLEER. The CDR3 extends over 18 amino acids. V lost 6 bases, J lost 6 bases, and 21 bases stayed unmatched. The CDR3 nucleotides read TGCGCCAGCAGGGATTCGTTCGGACAGGGAGAATTGATGGATGGCTACACCTTC. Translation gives CASRDSFGQGELMDGYTF.

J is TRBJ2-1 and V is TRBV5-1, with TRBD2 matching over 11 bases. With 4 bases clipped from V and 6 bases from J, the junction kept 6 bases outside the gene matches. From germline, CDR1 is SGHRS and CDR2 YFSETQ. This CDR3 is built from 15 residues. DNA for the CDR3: TGCGCCAGCAGCGATCTAGCGGGGGGAATCAATGAGCAGTTCTTC. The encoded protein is CASSDLAGGINEQFF.

The CDR3 DNA sequence: TGTGCCAGCAGCTGGGGCCCTAGCGGAAGTGGGCAAGAGACCCAGTACTTC. Translation gives CASSWGPSGSGQETQYF. This rearrangement joins TRBV7-2 to TRBJ2-5; 7 nucleotides align to TRBD2. This CDR3 is 17 amino acids long. Germline V gives CDR1 SGHTA, CDR2 FQGNSA. V gave up 4 bases and J gave up 2 bases; unmatched junction bases: 13.

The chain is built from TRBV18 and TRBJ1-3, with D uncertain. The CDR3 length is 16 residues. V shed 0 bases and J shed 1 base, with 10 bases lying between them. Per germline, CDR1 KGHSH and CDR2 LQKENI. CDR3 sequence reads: CASSPPNQGSGNTIYF. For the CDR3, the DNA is TGTGCCAGCTCACCACCAAATCAAGGATCTGGAAACACCATATATTTT.

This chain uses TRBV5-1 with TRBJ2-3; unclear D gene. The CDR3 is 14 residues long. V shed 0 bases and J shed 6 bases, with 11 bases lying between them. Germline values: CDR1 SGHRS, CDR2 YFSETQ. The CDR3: CASSLGRGGDTQYF. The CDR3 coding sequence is TGCGCCAGCAGCTTGGGTAGAGGTGGGGATACGCAGTATTTT.

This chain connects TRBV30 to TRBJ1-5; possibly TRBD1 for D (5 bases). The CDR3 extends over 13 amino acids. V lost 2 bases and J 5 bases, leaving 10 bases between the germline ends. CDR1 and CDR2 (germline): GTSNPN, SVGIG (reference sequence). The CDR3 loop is CAWSLGGDQPQHF. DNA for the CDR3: TGTGCCTGGAGTCTCGGGGGAGATCAGCCCCAGCATTTT.

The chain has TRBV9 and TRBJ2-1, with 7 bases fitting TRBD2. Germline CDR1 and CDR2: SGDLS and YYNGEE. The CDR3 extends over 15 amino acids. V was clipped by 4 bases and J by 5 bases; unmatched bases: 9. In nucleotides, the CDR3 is TGTGCCAGCAGCCCCCGCGGGAGAACCCACAATGAGCAGTTCTTC. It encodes CASSPRGRTHNEQFF.

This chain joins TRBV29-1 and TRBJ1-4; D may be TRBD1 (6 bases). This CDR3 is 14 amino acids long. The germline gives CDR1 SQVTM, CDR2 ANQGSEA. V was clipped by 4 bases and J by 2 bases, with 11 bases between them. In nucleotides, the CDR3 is TGCAGCGTTGTTCCACAGGGCACTAATGAAAAACTGTTTTTT. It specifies CSVVPQGTNEKLFF.

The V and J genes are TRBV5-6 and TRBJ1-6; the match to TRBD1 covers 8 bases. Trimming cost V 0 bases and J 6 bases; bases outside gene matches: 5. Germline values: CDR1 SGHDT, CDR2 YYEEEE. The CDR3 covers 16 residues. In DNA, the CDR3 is TGTGCCAGCAGCTTGGGGCAGGGGGCGCGTAATTCACCCCTCCACTTT. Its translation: CASSLGQGARNSPLHF.

CDR3 DNA: TGTGCCAGCAGCCTGACAAGCTCTGGAAACACCATATATTTT. It is translated as CASSLTSSGNTIYF. The V and J genes are TRBV3-1 (or the pseudogene TRBV3-2) and TRBJ1-3; D ambiguous. The CDR3 is 14 residues long. Germline CDR1 reads LGHDT; CDR2 reads YNNKEL (reference sequence). Trimming removed 4 bases from V and 0 bases from J, with 7 bases in between.

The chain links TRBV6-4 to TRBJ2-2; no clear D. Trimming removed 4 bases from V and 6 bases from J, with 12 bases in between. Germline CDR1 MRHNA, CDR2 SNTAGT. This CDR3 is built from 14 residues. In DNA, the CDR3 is TGTGCCAGCAGTGCTGACGACTGGTCCGGGGAGCTGTTTTTT. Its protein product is CASSADDWSGELFF.

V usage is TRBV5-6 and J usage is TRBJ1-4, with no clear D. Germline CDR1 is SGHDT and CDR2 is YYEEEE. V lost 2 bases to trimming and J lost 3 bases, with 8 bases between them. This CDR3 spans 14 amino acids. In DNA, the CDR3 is TGTGCCAGCAGCTTAGGTGTGTCTAATGAAAAACTGTTTTTT. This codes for CASSLGVSNEKLFF.

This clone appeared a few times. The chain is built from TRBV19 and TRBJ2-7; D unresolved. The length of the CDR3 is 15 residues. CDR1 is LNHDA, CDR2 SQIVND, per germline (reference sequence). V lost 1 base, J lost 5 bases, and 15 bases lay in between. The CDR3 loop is CASSIAETPIHEQYF. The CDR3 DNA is TGTGCCAGTAGTATAGCAGAGACACCGATCCACGAGCAGTACTTC.

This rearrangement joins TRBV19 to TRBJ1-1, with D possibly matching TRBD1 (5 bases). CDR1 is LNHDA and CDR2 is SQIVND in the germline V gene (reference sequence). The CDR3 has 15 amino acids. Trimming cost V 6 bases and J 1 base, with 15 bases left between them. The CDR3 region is CASSKPGGTNTEAFF. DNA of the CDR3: TGTGCCAGTAGCAAACCGGGGGGGACGAACACTGAAGCTTTCTTT.

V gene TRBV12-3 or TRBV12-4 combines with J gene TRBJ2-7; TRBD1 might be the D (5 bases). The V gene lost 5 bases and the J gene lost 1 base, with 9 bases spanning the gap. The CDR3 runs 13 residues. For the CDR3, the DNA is TGTGCCAGCAGTATCACAGGATCCTACGAGCAGTACTTC. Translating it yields CASSITGSYEQYF.

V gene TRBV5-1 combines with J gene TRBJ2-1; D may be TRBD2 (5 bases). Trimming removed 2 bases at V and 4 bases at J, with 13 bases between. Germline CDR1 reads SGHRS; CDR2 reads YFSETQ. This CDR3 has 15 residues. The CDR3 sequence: CASSFEGLPYNEQFF. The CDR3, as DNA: TGCGCCAGCAGCTTTGAAGGACTTCCTTACAATGAGCAGTTCTTC.

The CDR3 DNA is TGTGCCAGCAGTTGGGCGAATAACCTCGGAAACACCATATATTTT. It is translated as CASSWANNLGNTIYF. The rearrangement links TRBV28 to TRBJ1-3; D gene unclear. Looked up from germline, CDR1 is MDHEN and CDR2 is SYDVKM. CDR3 length: 15 amino acids. V was cut by 4 bases and J by 4 bases, with 14 bases left in between.

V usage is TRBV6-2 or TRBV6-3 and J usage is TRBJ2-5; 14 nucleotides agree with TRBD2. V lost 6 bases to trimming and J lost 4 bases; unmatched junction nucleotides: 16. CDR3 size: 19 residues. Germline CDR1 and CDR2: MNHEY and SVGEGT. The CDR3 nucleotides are TGTGCCAGCAGCCGCCCCCCACCGACTAGCGGGGGGGCGCGAGAGACCCAGTACTTC. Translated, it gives CASSRPPPTSGGARETQYF.

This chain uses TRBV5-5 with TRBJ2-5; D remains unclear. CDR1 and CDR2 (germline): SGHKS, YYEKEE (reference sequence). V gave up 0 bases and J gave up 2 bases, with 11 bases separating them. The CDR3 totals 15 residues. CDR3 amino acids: CASSLVGSRQETQYF. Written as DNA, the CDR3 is TGTGCCAGCAGCTTGGTCGGTAGTAGACAAGAGACCCAGTACTTC. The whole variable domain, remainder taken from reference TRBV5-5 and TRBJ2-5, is DAGVTQSPTHLIKTRGQQVTLRCSPISGHKSVSWYQQVLGQGPQFIFQYYEKEERGRGNFPDRFSARQFPNYSSELNVNALLLGDSALYLCASSLVGSRQETQYFGPGTRLLVL.

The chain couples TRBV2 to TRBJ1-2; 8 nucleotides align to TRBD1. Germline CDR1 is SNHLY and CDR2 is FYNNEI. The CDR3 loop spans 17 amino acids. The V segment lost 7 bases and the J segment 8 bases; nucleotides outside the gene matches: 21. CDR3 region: CASILFFGGQGSGGYTF. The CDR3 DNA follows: TGTGCCAGCATCCTATTCTTTGGAGGACAGGGATCTGGAGGCTACACCTTC.

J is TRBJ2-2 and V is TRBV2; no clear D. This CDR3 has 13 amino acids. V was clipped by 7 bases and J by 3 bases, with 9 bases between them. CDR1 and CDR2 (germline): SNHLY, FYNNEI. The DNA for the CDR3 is TGTGCCAGCAAAAACCGCTACACCGGGGAGCTGTTTTTT. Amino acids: CASKNRYTGELFF.

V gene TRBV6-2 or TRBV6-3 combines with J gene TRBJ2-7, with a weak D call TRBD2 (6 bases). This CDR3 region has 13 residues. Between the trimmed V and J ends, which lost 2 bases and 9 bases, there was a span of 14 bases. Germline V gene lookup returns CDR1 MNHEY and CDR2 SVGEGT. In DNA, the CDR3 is TGTGCCAGCAGTTACAATAGCCAGGGAGGGCAGTACTTC. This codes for CASSYNSQGGQYF.